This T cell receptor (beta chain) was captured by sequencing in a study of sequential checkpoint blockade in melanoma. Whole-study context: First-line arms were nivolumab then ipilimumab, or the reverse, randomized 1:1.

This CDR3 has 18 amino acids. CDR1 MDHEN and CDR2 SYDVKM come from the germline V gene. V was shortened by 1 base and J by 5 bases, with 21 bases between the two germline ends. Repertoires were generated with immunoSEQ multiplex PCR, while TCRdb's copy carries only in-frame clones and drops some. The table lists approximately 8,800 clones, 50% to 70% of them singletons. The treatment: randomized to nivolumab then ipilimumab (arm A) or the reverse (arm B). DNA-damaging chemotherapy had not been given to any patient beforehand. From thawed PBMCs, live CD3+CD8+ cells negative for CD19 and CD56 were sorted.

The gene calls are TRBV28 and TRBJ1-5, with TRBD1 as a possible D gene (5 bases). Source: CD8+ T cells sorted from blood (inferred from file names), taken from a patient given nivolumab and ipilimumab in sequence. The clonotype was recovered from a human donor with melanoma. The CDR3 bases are TGTGCCAGCAGTTTATTGGGGGGAAGTGGCAGGCCTTATCAGCCCCAGCATTTT. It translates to CASSLLGGSGRPYQPQHF. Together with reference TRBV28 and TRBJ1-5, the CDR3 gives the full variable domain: DVKVTQSSRYLVKRTGEKVFLECVQDMDHENMFWYRQDPGLGLRLIYFSYDVKMKEKGDIPEGYSVSREKKERFSLILESASTNQTSMYLCASSLLGGSGRPYQPQHFGDGTRLSIL.